Presented here are 2 T cell receptor beta chains from one specimen sequenced in a study of T-cell memory formation after mild COVID-19. TCRdb called the 5' RACE reads again in MiXCR, with one record for every CDR3 protein. Among hundreds of thousands of distinct CDR3 sequences listed, roughly 20% were seen once. The sequenced sample consisted of PBMCs or a T cell subset sorted from them (not recorded which). Source of these receptors: an adult woman who had mild COVID-19 (a few samples of this study predate the infection). Cell type and time point are not known.

V usage is TRBV5-1 and J usage is TRBJ2-1; maybe TRBD2 (6 bases). The CDR3 contains 17 residues. Germline assignment: CDR1 SGHRS and CDR2 YFSETQ. V lost 0 bases to trimming and J lost 7 bases, with 20 bases between them. In DNA, the CDR3 is TGCGCCAGCAGCTTGGAGCCTCGTTACCGCGGGGCGAATGAGCAGTTCTTC. This translates into CASSLEPRYRGANEQFF.

The chain uses TRBV18 and TRBJ2-5, with TRBD2 matching over 13 bases. Germline CDR1 KGHSH, CDR2 LQKENI. The CDR3 runs to 16 residues. V lost 6 bases to trimming and J lost 4 bases; unmatched junction nucleotides: 8. CDR3 region: CASSEARLAGGETQYF. The CDR3 nucleotides are TGTGCCAGCTCCGAAGCTAGACTAGCGGGAGGAGAGACCCAGTACTTC.